A single sample gave rise to the 25 T cell receptor beta chains below, sequenced in a study of T cell repertoires in cytomegalovirus infection. TCRdb re-called the reads with MiXCR, one entry per CDR3 protein. The data hold about a million distinct CDR3 sequences, with around 29% observed a single time. For these TCRs, the target antigens are not known. The sequencing used cultured CD8+ T cells from PBMCs, collected from culture after CMV antigen stimulation. All receptors come from a human donor in good health (CMV status not recorded). Some clones in this sample may be carry-over from other donors' samples.

V and J are TRBV7-6 and TRBJ2-7; 12 bases fit TRBD1. Trimming at V came to 4 bases and at J to 5 bases, leaving 3 bases not matched to a gene. CDR3 length: 14 amino acids. Looked up from germline, CDR1 is SGHVS and CDR2 is FNYEAQ. The DNA of the CDR3 is TGTGCCAGCAGCTCCGGGACAGGGGGCGACGAGCAGTACGTC. This sequence encodes CASSSGTGGDEQYV.

The gene calls are TRBV4-1 and TRBJ1-6; a possible D gene is TRBD1 (5 bases). This CDR3 is built from 15 residues. V shed 3 bases and J shed 7 bases, with 13 bases lying between them. Germline V CDR1 and CDR2: MGHRA, YSYEKL. CDR3 bases: TGCGCCAGCAGCCAGGGACTCATGATCAATTCACCCCTCCACTTT. Protein sequence: CASSQGLMINSPLHF.

This clonotype was seen many times. V gene TRBV6-2 or TRBV6-3 combines with J gene TRBJ2-7, with D possibly matching TRBD1 (6 bases). This CDR3 contains 14 residues. V gave up 7 bases and J gave up 5 bases, with 18 bases separating them. CDR1 MNHEY and CDR2 SVGEGT come from the germline V gene. CDR3 region: CASNSGDRSNEQYV. The CDR3 DNA reads TGTGCCAGCAACTCAGGGGATAGATCGAACGAGCAGTACGTC.

In its sample, this clonotype was seen a few times. The chain uses TRBV6-1 and TRBJ1-5; TRBD1 agrees at 8 bases. The CDR3 consists of 16 residues. Germline V gene sequence: CDR1 MNHNS, CDR2 SASEGT. V lost 1 base, J lost 4 bases, and 6 bases stayed unmatched. CDR3 loop: CASSEGFRTGNQPQHF. DNA of the CDR3: TGTGCCAGCAGTGAAGGTTTTCGGACAGGGAATCAGCCCCAGCATTTT.

The chain uses TRBV27 and TRBJ1-6; D is perhaps TRBD1 (6 bases). Germline V gene lookup returns CDR1 MNHEY and CDR2 SMNVEV (reference sequence). Between the trimmed V and J ends, which lost 1 base and 7 bases, there was a span of 11 bases. The CDR3 runs 15 residues. CDR3 residues: CASSLLRGANSPLHF. DNA for the CDR3: TGTGCCAGCAGTTTATTGCGGGGGGCAAATTCACCCCTCCACTTT.

This clonotype occurred many times. The CDR3 nucleotides are TGTGCCAGCAGCTTAATCACGAGGGATGAGCAGTTCTTC. Translating gives CASSLITRDEQFF. V usage is TRBV7-6 and J usage is TRBJ2-1, with TRBD2 as a possible D gene (5 bases). V was clipped by 2 bases and J by 8 bases, with 10 bases between them. This CDR3 has 13 residues. Germline V gives CDR1 SGHVS, CDR2 FNYEAQ.

This clonotype was observed a few times. The gene calls are TRBV5-4 and TRBJ2-1; D could derive from TRBD1 or TRBD2 (5 bases each). Deletions cut 6 bases from V and 7 bases from J, with 11 bases between. The CDR3 length is 12 residues. Per germline, CDR1 SGHNT and CDR2 YYREEE (reference sequence). CDR3 loop: CASTSRENEQFF. The CDR3 region has the DNA TGTGCCAGCACCAGCAGGGAGAATGAGCAGTTCTTC. Filled out from reference TRBV5-4 and TRBJ2-1, the complete variable domain reads ETGVTQSPTHLIKTRGQQVTLRCSSQSGHNTVSWYQQALGQGPQFIFQYYREEENGRGNFPPRFSGLQFPNYSSELNVNALELDDSALYLCASTSRENEQFFGPGTRLTVL.

This clonotype has a count of ten or more. This chain joins TRBV6-1 and TRBJ2-5; D ambiguous. CDR1 and CDR2 from the germline V gene are MNHNS and SASEGT. Trimming left V 4 bases short and J 5 bases short, with 14 bases between. This CDR3 contains 14 residues. The CDR3 loop reads CASSGRAGVETQYF. The DNA of the CDR3 is TGTGCCAGCAGTGGAAGGGCTGGCGTGGAGACCCAGTACTTC.

Concerning this clonotype: Relative to the germline gene, one junction end is altered; a read error may explain this. The V and J genes are TRBV7-6 and TRBJ2-7; D possibly matches TRBD1 or TRBD2 (5 bases each). Germline V gives CDR1 SGHVS, CDR2 FNYEAQ. The CDR3 is made up of 12 amino acids. The CDR3, as DNA: TGTGTCAGCTCCCCGGGGCTCAGCGAGCAGTACTTC. Protein product: CVSSPGLSEQYF.

This clonotype appeared a few times. The J gene is TRBJ2-1, the V gene TRBV11-3, with TRBD1 identical over 10 bases. Unmatched junction bases numbered 7, after V lost 4 bases and J lost 4 bases. CDR3 length: 16 residues. Germline V gives CDR1 SGHNT, CDR2 YENEEA. The CDR3 here is CASSSTDRGIYNEQFF. The DNA for the CDR3 is TGTGCCAGCAGCTCAACGGACAGGGGGATATACAATGAGCAGTTCTTC.

V gene TRBV2 combines with J gene TRBJ1-1; no clear D gene. Germline V gene sequence: CDR1 SNHLY, CDR2 FYNNEI. Trimming pared 3 bases from V and 5 bases from J, leaving 10 bases between. CDR3 length: 13 residues. The CDR3 region is CASSDAFLTEAFF. The CDR3 coding sequence is TGTGCCAGCAGTGACGCATTCCTAACTGAAGCTTTCTTT.

At least ten counts were recorded for this clonotype. The rearrangement joins TRBV29-1 to TRBJ2-3; D gene unclear. Per the germline V gene, CDR1 is SQVTM and CDR2 is ANQGSEA. The CDR3 has 12 amino acids. V lost 8 bases, J lost 1 base, and 10 bases lay in between. CDR3: CSLAKGTDTQYF. The CDR3 DNA is TGCAGCCTTGCTAAAGGCACAGATACGCAGTATTTT.

The genes are TRBV20-1 and TRBJ2-7; TRBD2 matches at 11 bases. After removal of 5 bases from V and 4 bases from J, the junction contained 4 bases not matched to a gene. CDR3 length equals 13 residues. Germline-derived CDR1 and CDR2 are DFQATT and SNEGSKA (reference sequence). The CDR3 DNA follows: TGCAGTGCTTCCGGACTAGCGGGTTACGAGCAGTACGTC. This translates into CSASGLAGYEQYV.

The chain couples TRBV7-9 to TRBJ1-1, with a tentative D call TRBD1 (5 bases). The CDR3 consists of 15 residues. Trimming removed 5 bases from V and 4 bases from J, with 17 bases in between. Germline V gene lookup returns CDR1 SEHNR and CDR2 FQNEAQ (reference sequence). CDR3 amino acids: CASSGHPQGPTEAFF. In DNA, the CDR3 is TGTGCCAGCAGCGGCCACCCCCAGGGTCCCACTGAAGCTTTCTTT.

This clonotype was detected ten times or more. This chain joins TRBV6-1 and TRBJ1-5; 10 bases line up with TRBD1. J gave up 0 bases and V 8 bases, and 7 bases lay outside the gene matches. CDR3 length: 16 amino acids. CDR1 is MNHNS, CDR2 SASEGT, per germline. The CDR3 coding sequence is TGTGCCAGCGGACAGGGGGGAGGGTATAGCAATCAGCCCCAGCATTTT. Protein product: CASGQGGGYSNQPQHF.

This chain joins TRBV6-1 and TRBJ2-5, with 10 bases fitting TRBD1. There are 15 residues in the CDR3. V was clipped by 3 bases and J by 3 bases; unmatched bases: 4. The germline V gene has CDR1 MNHNS and CDR2 SASEGT. The CDR3 DNA is TGTGCCAGCAGTGATCCCGGGACAGGGGAAGAGACCCAGTACTTC. Translated, it gives CASSDPGTGEETQYF.

This clonotype turned up a few times. The chain combines TRBV4-3 with TRBJ2-4; 11 bases line up with TRBD1. There are 17 residues in the CDR3. The germline gives CDR1 LGHNA, CDR2 YSLEER. V shed 3 bases, J shed 3 bases, and the junction held 7 bases outside the gene matches. The CDR3 here is CASSQRTGGADKNIQYF. CDR3 coding DNA: TGCGCCAGCAGCCAGCGGACAGGGGGCGCGGACAAAAACATTCAGTACTTC.

This clonotype was detected a few times. V and J are TRBV15 and TRBJ1-1; tentative D call: TRBD1 (5 bases). This CDR3 comprises 14 residues. Per the germline V gene, CDR1 is LNHNV and CDR2 is YYDKDF (reference sequence). The V end lost 5 bases, the J end lost 0 bases, and 10 bases lay between the germline ends. In nucleotides, the CDR3 is TGTGCCACCAGCCGACCCAGGGTGAACACTGAAGCTTTCTTT. Its translation: CATSRPRVNTEAFF.

The chain combines TRBV9 with TRBJ1-6; 9 nucleotides agree with TRBD1. This CDR3 region has 17 residues. Germline CDR1 and CDR2: SGDLS and YYNGEE. V was clipped by 4 bases and J by 0 bases; unmatched bases: 5. The DNA for the CDR3 is TGTGCCAGCAGCAAGGGACAGGGACCCTCCTATAATTCACCCCTCCACTTT. Its translation is CASSKGQGPSYNSPLHF.

This clonotype was detected many times. The chain couples TRBV7-2 to TRBJ2-1; D gene unclear. The V gene lost 8 bases and the J gene lost 6 bases, with 14 bases spanning the gap. The CDR3 consists of 13 residues. Germline loops: CDR1 SGHTA, CDR2 FQGNSA. The CDR3 DNA follows: TGTGCCAGCTCTCCAAACCAGATCAATGAGCAGTTCTTC. Translating it yields CASSPNQINEQFF.

At least ten counts were recorded for this clonotype. The V call is TRBV4-2, the J call TRBJ2-1; 8 nucleotides match TRBD2. The CDR3 is 17 residues long. Germline assignment: CDR1 LGHNA and CDR2 YNFKEQ. Losses at the gene ends were 0 bases for V and 4 bases for J; bases not matched to a gene: 8. The CDR3 loop reads CASSQEGGGGFYNEQFF. For the CDR3, the DNA is TGTGCCAGCAGCCAAGAAGGCGGCGGGGGGTTTTACAATGAGCAGTTCTTC.

V gene TRBV7-8 combines with J gene TRBJ2-5; 8 bases align to TRBD2. Germline CDR1 reads SGHVS; CDR2 reads FQNEAQ. After removal of 1 base from V and 1 base from J, the junction contained 17 bases not matched to a gene. There are 20 residues in the CDR3. CDR3 sequence: CASSLGEWLAGFGGQETQYF. DNA of the CDR3: TGTGCCAGCAGCTTAGGGGAATGGCTAGCGGGTTTTGGAGGCCAAGAGACCCAGTACTTC.

The chain joins TRBV7-9 to TRBJ2-3, with 10 bases identical to TRBD2. Germline V lookup: CDR1 SEHNR, CDR2 FQNEAQ (reference sequence). This CDR3 region has 17 residues. The ends lost 4 bases at V and 6 bases at J; junction bases unmatched: 13. The CDR3 spells CASSWNPAGGLADTQYF. The DNA of the CDR3 is TGTGCCAGCAGCTGGAACCCAGCGGGGGGGTTAGCCGATACGCAGTATTTT.

This clonotype was counted only a few times. This chain connects TRBV29-1 to TRBJ2-2, with D hard to call. The V and J ends lost 4 bases and 0 bases respectively, with 6 bases between them. From germline, CDR1 is SQVTM and CDR2 ANQGSEA. This CDR3 has 13 amino acids. CDR3 DNA: TGCAGCGTTGCCAGGCCGAACACCGGGGAGCTGTTTTTT. It codes for CSVARPNTGELFF.

The chain uses TRBV10-3 and TRBJ2-7; 9 positions match TRBD1. Per the germline V gene, CDR1 is ENHRY and CDR2 is SYGVKD. CDR3 size: 15 residues. Unmatched junction bases numbered 9, after V lost 2 bases and J lost 7 bases. CDR3 in DNA: TGTGCCATCAGTGAGCCCGAGACAGGGGGTGATGAGCAGTACGTC. It yields the protein CAISEPETGGDEQYV.